Listed below are T cell receptor beta chains from one sample, sequenced in a study of control samples from healthy donors and cancer patients. Method: immunoSEQ multiplex PCR; TCRdb's copy keeps in-frame clones and lacks some. In the table there are 100,000 to 150,000 clones, about nine tenths of which are singletons. Sample: PBMCs. The origin of the receptors is a man aged 50-60 years with head and neck cancer. CDR3s include the opening cysteine and the closing phenylalanine or tryptophan. D genes are given only for firm matches. For some rows the clone size is stated as once, few or many, or as a class when expanded; others skip it.

clone size: -; D gene: -; J gene: TRBJ1-2; V gene: TRBV3-1/TRBV3-2; CDR3 DNA: TGTGCCAGCAGCCAAGCAAATTCTAACTATGGCTACACCTTC; CDR3 protein: CASSQANSNYGYTF
clone size: -; D gene: -; J gene: TRBJ2-3; V gene: TRBV29-1; CDR3 DNA: TGCAGCGTTGAACAAGGGGTCGATACGCAGTATTTT; CDR3 protein: CSVEQGVDTQYF
clone size: once; D gene: TRBD1; J gene: TRBJ2-3; V gene: TRBV11-2; CDR3 DNA: TGTGCCAGCAGGCACACAGCGGGACAGGGGCCAGATCCGGATACGCAGTATTTT; CDR3 protein: CASRHTAGQGPDPDTQYF
clone size: -; D gene: -; J gene: TRBJ2-2; V gene: TRBV12-5; CDR3 DNA: TGTGCTAGTGGTTTCGGTAACACCGGGGAGCTGTTTTTT; CDR3 protein: CASGFGNTGELFF
clone size: -; D gene: -; J gene: TRBJ2-3; V gene: TRBV10-1; CDR3 DNA: TGCGCCAGCAGTTCTAGCACAGATACGCAGTATTTT; CDR3 protein: CASSSSTDTQYF
clone size: -; D gene: -; J gene: TRBJ2-2; V gene: TRBV5-4; CDR3 DNA: TGTGCCAGCAGCCGACATCAGGGGTCTGGAACCGGGGAGCTGTTTTTT; CDR3 protein: CASSRHQGSGTGELFF
clone size: -; D gene: -; J gene: TRBJ2-1; V gene: TRBV14; CDR3 DNA: TGTGCCAGCAGCTACCATAATGAGCAGTTCTTC; CDR3 protein: CASSYHNEQFF
clone size: -; D gene: TRBD2; J gene: TRBJ2-2; V gene: TRBV19; CDR3 DNA: TGTGCCAGTAGTAGATTTTCCCGGACTAGCGTGACGGACACCGGGGAGCTGTTTTTT; CDR3 protein: CASSRFSRTSVTDTGELFF
clone size: -; D gene: -; J gene: TRBJ1-2; V gene: TRBV5-1; CDR3 DNA: TGCGCCAGCAGCGGCGCCCTCTACACAGGGGGCTACACCTTC; CDR3 protein: CASSGALYTGGYTF
clone size: -; D gene: -; J gene: TRBJ2-3; V gene: TRBV4-1; CDR3 DNA: TGCGCCAGCAGCCAAGATCAGGGGGGCAGGGGCCTCTTAACTAGCACAGATACGCAGTATTTT; CDR3 protein: CASSQDQGGRGLLTSTDTQYF
clone size: few; D gene: -; J gene: TRBJ2-7; V gene: TRBV18; CDR3 DNA: TGTGCCAGCTCACCACCCAATACAGGGTCCTACGAGCAGTACTTC; CDR3 protein: CASSPPNTGSYEQYF
clone size: -; D gene: -; J gene: TRBJ2-1; V gene: TRBV11-2; CDR3 DNA: TGTGCCAGCAGCTTAGATCGGCGCTCGGCCGAGCAGTTCTTC; CDR3 protein: CASSLDRRSAEQFF
clone size: few; D gene: -; J gene: TRBJ1-5; V gene: TRBV6-5; CDR3 DNA: TGTGCCAGCAGTTACAGGGTCCCACCAAACAATCAGCCCCAGCATTTT; CDR3 protein: CASSYRVPPNNQPQHF
clone size: -; D gene: -; J gene: TRBJ1-6; V gene: TRBV3-1/TRBV3-2; CDR3 DNA: TGTGCCAGCAGCCAGGGGAAGGGTATGAATTCACCCCTCCACTTT; CDR3 protein: CASSQGKGMNSPLHF
clone size: -; D gene: -; J gene: TRBJ2-6; V gene: TRBV6-1; CDR3 DNA: TGTGCCAGCAGTGAAGGCCCAGGGAGCTCTGGGGCCAACGTCCTGACTTTC; CDR3 protein: CASSEGPGSSGANVLTF
clone size: -; D gene: -; J gene: TRBJ1-1; V gene: TRBV11-2; CDR3 DNA: TGTGCCAGCAGCTTACTGCGCGACACTGAAGCTTTCTTT; CDR3 protein: CASSLLRDTEAFF
clone size: -; D gene: -; J gene: TRBJ1-5; V gene: TRBV5-6; CDR3 DNA: TGTGCCAGCAGCTTACAGGGCAATCAGCCCCAGCATTTT; CDR3 protein: CASSLQGNQPQHF
clone size: -; D gene: -; J gene: TRBJ2-5; V gene: TRBV7-9; CDR3 DNA: TGTGCCAGCAGCTTTTCTCGGGAGACCCAGTACTTC; CDR3 protein: CASSFSRETQYF
clone size: -; D gene: TRBD1; J gene: TRBJ1-3; V gene: TRBV7-9; CDR3 DNA: TGTGCCAGCAGAAGGGGGCGGGCTGGAAACACCATATATTTT; CDR3 protein: CASRRGRAGNTIYF
clone size: -; D gene: -; J gene: TRBJ1-2; V gene: TRBV6-5; CDR3 DNA: TGTGCCAGCAGTTACTCAGACCCTAACTATGGCTACACCTTC; CDR3 protein: CASSYSDPNYGYTF
clone size: -; D gene: TRBD2; J gene: TRBJ2-7; V gene: TRBV6-5; CDR3 DNA: TGTGCCAGCAGTTACTCGGTGGGGGAGGGCTACGAGCAGTACTTC; CDR3 protein: CASSYSVGEGYEQYF
clone size: -; D gene: -; J gene: TRBJ1-2; V gene: TRBV6-2/TRBV6-3; CDR3 DNA: TGTGCCAGCAGTTATTTCTCCGGGGACGACAGTGGCTACACCTTC; CDR3 protein: CASSYFSGDDSGYTF
clone size: -; D gene: -; J gene: TRBJ2-1; V gene: TRBV2; CDR3 DNA: TGTGCCAGCAGTGCGGACTACCGGATGTACAATGAGCAGTTCTTC; CDR3 protein: CASSADYRMYNEQFF
clone size: -; D gene: -; J gene: TRBJ1-1; V gene: TRBV2; CDR3 DNA: TGTGCCAGCAGTGTACAGTATACTGAAGCTTTCTTT; CDR3 protein: CASSVQYTEAFF
clone size: -; D gene: -; J gene: TRBJ1-1; V gene: TRBV6-6; CDR3 DNA: TGTGCCAGCAGCTCTCAGGCGGCCGCGGGGACTGAAGCTTTCTTT; CDR3 protein: CASSSQAAAGTEAFF
clone size: few; D gene: TRBD1; J gene: TRBJ2-6; V gene: TRBV6-6; CDR3 DNA: TGTGCCAGCAGTCATCCATTCGGGACAGCTGGGGCCAACGTCCTGACTTTC; CDR3 protein: CASSHPFGTAGANVLTF
clone size: -; D gene: TRBD1; J gene: TRBJ2-7; V gene: TRBV27; CDR3 DNA: TGTGCCAGCAGTCCACAGGGGGGTCTAGCTTACGAGCAGTACTTC; CDR3 protein: CASSPQGGLAYEQYF
clone size: -; D gene: -; J gene: TRBJ1-1; V gene: TRBV11-3; CDR3 DNA: TGTGCCAGCAGCTTAGAAGGGGGAACTGAAGCTTTCTTT; CDR3 protein: CASSLEGGTEAFF
clone size: -; D gene: TRBD2; J gene: TRBJ2-5; V gene: TRBV28; CDR3 DNA: TGTGCCAGCAGTTCCTACAGGGGGACTAGCGTATTGACAGAGACCCAGTACTTC; CDR3 protein: CASSSYRGTSVLTETQYF
clone size: once; D gene: -; J gene: TRBJ1-4; V gene: TRBV2; CDR3 DNA: TGTGCCAGCAGTGAAGCTGCTCCAGGGGATGCGCATGAAAAACTGTTTTTT; CDR3 protein: CASSEAAPGDAHEKLFF
clone size: -; D gene: TRBD1; J gene: TRBJ1-3; V gene: TRBV7-9; CDR3 DNA: TGTGCCAGCAGCTTAATAGACAGGGGAGGAAACACCATATATTTT; CDR3 protein: CASSLIDRGGNTIYF
clone size: -; D gene: TRBD2; J gene: TRBJ2-1; V gene: TRBV5-1; CDR3 DNA: TGCGCCAGCAGCTCACTGACTAGCGGGGGCCGGGCAAGAGGTGAGCAGTTCTTC; CDR3 protein: CASSSLTSGGRARGEQFF
clone size: -; D gene: -; J gene: TRBJ1-2; V gene: TRBV5-8; CDR3 DNA: TGTGCCAGCAGCTACGCCGAACTGGGGAGCTATGGCTACACCTTC; CDR3 protein: CASSYAELGSYGYTF
clone size: -; D gene: TRBD2; J gene: TRBJ2-5; V gene: TRBV24-1; CDR3 DNA: TGTGCCACCAGCGCCCTCGGGGGGGTGGGAGAGACCCAGTACTTC; CDR3 protein: CATSALGGVGETQYF
clone size: few; D gene: -; J gene: TRBJ2-3; V gene: TRBV9; CDR3 DNA: TGTGCCAGCAGCGACCATACAGATACGCAGTATTTT; CDR3 protein: CASSDHTDTQYF
clone size: few; D gene: TRBD1; J gene: TRBJ1-2; V gene: TRBV6-6; CDR3 DNA: TGTGCCAGCAGTTTCGACAGGGGGCCGGGTGGCTACACCTTC; CDR3 protein: CASSFDRGPGGYTF
clone size: -; D gene: -; J gene: TRBJ2-1; V gene: TRBV6-5; CDR3 DNA: TGTGCCAGCTCTGGGACATCTCCAAAAGGGGAATTCTTC; CDR3 protein: CASSGTSPKGEFF
clone size: -; D gene: -; J gene: TRBJ1-2; V gene: TRBV12-3/TRBV12-4; CDR3 DNA: TGTGCCAGCAGCCGCTACCAGGGAAGCTACACCTTC; CDR3 protein: CASSRYQGSYTF
clone size: -; D gene: TRBD1; J gene: TRBJ2-5; V gene: TRBV24-1; CDR3 DNA: TGTGCCACCAGTGGCACAACAGGGGGCACCCAGTACTTC; CDR3 protein: CATSGTTGGTQYF
clone size: -; D gene: -; J gene: TRBJ1-2; V gene: TRBV28; CDR3 DNA: TGTGCCAGCAGTTTATCCGGTCTCTATGGCTACACCTTC; CDR3 protein: CASSLSGLYGYTF
clone size: once; D gene: TRBD1; J gene: TRBJ2-3; V gene: TRBV2; CDR3 DNA: TGTGCCAGCAGAGACAGGGGCACAGATACGCAGTATTTT; CDR3 protein: CASRDRGTDTQYF
clone size: -; D gene: TRBD1; J gene: TRBJ1-2; V gene: TRBV19; CDR3 DNA: TGTGCCAGTAGTAAAGGGACAGAATACTATGGCTACACCTTC; CDR3 protein: CASSKGTEYYGYTF
clone size: -; D gene: TRBD2; J gene: TRBJ2-5; V gene: TRBV7-9; CDR3 DNA: TGTGCCAGCAACCATAGGGGACTAGCGGGATTAGAGACCCAGTACTTC; CDR3 protein: CASNHRGLAGLETQYF
clone size: -; D gene: -; J gene: TRBJ2-7; V gene: TRBV2; CDR3 DNA: TGTGCCAGCAGTGATAGGGGGTTCTCCTACGAGCAGTACTTC; CDR3 protein: CASSDRGFSYEQYF
clone size: -; D gene: -; J gene: TRBJ2-2; V gene: TRBV16; CDR3 DNA: TGTGCCAGCAGTCCAATGGGCGACACCGGGGAGCTGTTTTTT; CDR3 protein: CASSPMGDTGELFF
clone size: -; D gene: -; J gene: TRBJ2-2; V gene: TRBV5-4; CDR3 DNA: TGTGCCAGCAGCTTGGTCTTCGAGGGCGGCGGGGAGCTGTTTTTT; CDR3 protein: CASSLVFEGGGELFF
clone size: -; D gene: TRBD1; J gene: TRBJ2-1; V gene: TRBV4-1; CDR3 DNA: TGCGCCAGCAGCCAAGAGGGACAGGGGTACGGGGAGCAGTTCTTC; CDR3 protein: CASSQEGQGYGEQFF
clone size: -; D gene: -; J gene: TRBJ1-4; V gene: TRBV2; CDR3 DNA: TGTGCCAGCAGAATAGAGGGACACCCTAATGAAAAACTGTTTTTT; CDR3 protein: CASRIEGHPNEKLFF
clone size: once; D gene: -; J gene: TRBJ1-2; V gene: TRBV10-3; CDR3 DNA: TGTGCCATCAGTGATTTGGGAAGCGGTGGCTACACCTTC; CDR3 protein: CAISDLGSGGYTF
clone size: once; D gene: -; J gene: TRBJ1-1; V gene: TRBV7-2; CDR3 DNA: TGTGCCAGCAGCCCCGATCGGGTGCGGACTGAAGCTTTCTTT; CDR3 protein: CASSPDRVRTEAFF
clone size: -; D gene: -; J gene: TRBJ2-2; V gene: TRBV2; CDR3 DNA: TGTGCCAGCAGTACTGGGACGTCTACGAACACCGGGGAGCTGTTTTTT; CDR3 protein: CASSTGTSTNTGELFF